The entry below describes one TCR beta chain. The data derive from a study of blood T cell repertoires in COVID-19. As for the study in general: COVID-19 samples, acute and convalescent, were from the United States, Italy and Spain. PBMCs, B-cell-depleted T cells, or T cells provided the cDNA or gDNA that made up the material.

Authors' data handling: Amplified reference gene primers provided the basis for estimating nucleated cell counts. Method: immunoSEQ multiplex PCR; TCRdb's copy keeps in-frame clones and lacks some. V, J and clone size are taken as reported in that table, and D and trimming were inferred from the DNA itself. The sample lists about 130,000 clones, around 81% occurring once. This TCR was recovered from a human donor in a cohort sampled during active COVID-19. Sequenced: peripheral blood.

Here the CDR3 DNA reads TGCGCCAGCAGCCACAGGTCCTCTGGGGCCAACGTCCTGACTTTC. It specifies CASSHRSSGANVLTF. The chain has TRBV4-1 and TRBJ2-6; D is unclear. Germline CDR1 reads MGHRA; CDR2 reads YSYEKL. With 3 bases removed from V and 0 bases from J, the gap between germline ends came to 6 bases. The CDR3 is 15 residues long.